One sample yielded the 8 T cell receptor beta chains listed below, sequenced in a study of vaccination and CD4 T cells after COVID-19. Documented treatment: approximately nine-day PBMC culture with coronavirus spike peptide pools or control peptides (ViraFEST assay). CD4+ T cells that had been cultured provided DNA sequenced with the Oncomine TCR Beta short-read assay. One entry per CDR3 protein, called by TCRdb with MiXCR from the PCR reads. The sample lists around 17,000 distinct CDR3 sequences, roughly 50% occurring once. For these receptors, no antigen is known. The sample consisted of CD4+ T cells from blood, cultured in vitro. All receptors derive from a human donor who had recovered from COVID-19.

This clonotype was seen a handful of times. The V and J genes are TRBV19 and TRBJ2-5; a weak D match, TRBD2 (5 bases). With 6 bases removed from V and 1 base from J, the gap between germline ends came to 9 bases. Germline V gene data show CDR1 as LNHDA and CDR2 as SQIVND (reference sequence). The CDR3 covers 13 residues. DNA for the CDR3: TGTGCCAGTAGCCCGGACTTCCAAGAGACCCAGTACTTC. Amino acid sequence: CASSPDFQETQYF.

The gene calls are TRBV21-1 and TRBJ2-3; the D segment call TRBD1 is taken from the table without a DNA check. TRBV21-1 is a documented pseudogene. This CDR3 region has 15 residues. The CDR3 DNA sequence: TGTGCCAGCAGCACAAACAGGGTTGGGGCAGATACGCAGTATTTT. This gives the protein CASSTNRVGADTQYF.

V gene TRBV6-5 combines with J gene TRBJ1-3; a weak D match, TRBD1 (6 bases). The V gene's germline CDR1 is MNHEY and CDR2 SVGAGI. There are 16 residues in the CDR3. V dropped 0 bases and J dropped 4 bases, with 13 bases sitting between them. CDR3 loop: CASSYSRTERGNTIYF. The CDR3 DNA reads as TGTGCCAGCAGTTACTCCCGGACAGAAAGAGGAAACACCATATATTTT.

The J gene is TRBJ2-1, the V gene TRBV25-1, with 10 positions matching TRBD1. V lost 3 bases and J lost 2; bases outside the gene matches: 1. Germline CDR1 is MGHDK and CDR2 is SYGVNS. This CDR3 comprises 15 residues. The chain's CDR3 is CASSDGQGAYNEQFF. Here the CDR3 DNA reads TGTGCCAGCAGTGACGGACAGGGGGCCTACAATGAGCAGTTCTTC.

CDR3 bases: TGTGCCACCAGCCGGGACAGGGGGCGGAACGAGCAGTACTTC. Its translation: CATSRDRGRNEQYF. The V and J genes are TRBV15 and TRBJ2-7, with 12 bases identical to TRBD1. The CDR3 has 14 residues. In germline, CDR1 is LNHNV, CDR2 YYDKDF (reference sequence). V gave up 5 bases and J gave up 5 bases; unmatched junction bases: 4.

In its sample, this clonotype ranks as large. This chain uses TRBV7-2 with TRBJ2-7; 13 nucleotides align to TRBD2. CDR3 length: 17 residues. Germline V gives CDR1 SGHTA, CDR2 FQGNSA. V gave up 5 bases and J gave up 2 bases; unmatched junction bases: 9. The CDR3 is CASSRTSGSTAAYEQYF. In DNA, the CDR3 is TGTGCCAGCAGCCGGACTAGCGGGAGCACCGCTGCCTACGAGCAGTACTTC.

V gene TRBV7-9 combines with J gene TRBJ2-1; no clear D. The V gene's germline CDR1 is SEHNR and CDR2 FQNEAQ (reference sequence). Trimming took 5 bases from V and 0 from J, leaving 2 bases between them. The CDR3 runs 12 residues. The CDR3 nucleotides read TGTGCCAGCAGCGCCTCCTACAATGAGCAGTTCTTC. This translates into CASSASYNEQFF.

Here the CDR3 DNA reads TGCAGCGTTGAAGCTGGGGCCAACGTCCTGACTTTC. The encoded protein is CSVEAGANVLTF. The chain links TRBV29-1 to TRBJ2-6; D ambiguous. V lost 1 base and J lost 2, with 0 bases in between. The CDR3 is 12 residues long. CDR1 and CDR2 from the germline V gene are SQVTM and ANQGSEA.